This T cell receptor (beta chain) was captured in a study of high-grade serous ovarian cancer treatment subgroups. Study summary: Each sample yielded on average roughly 7,000 unique TCR beta rearrangements from 11,000 to 15,000 reads.

Data came from immunoSEQ multiplex PCR; TCRdb stores just in-frame clones and leaves some out. The data hold about 3,900 clones, with about 80% observed a single time. The CDR3 extends over 18 amino acids. Looked up from germline, CDR1 is LNHDA and CDR2 is SQIVND (reference sequence). V shed 1 base and J shed 6 bases, with 23 bases lying between them. Details on this clone: Its antigen is unknown.

Tumor samples were obtained before definitive surgery or chemotherapy. General study points: TCR relatedness rose with neoantigen level and trended with mutation load. Only CDR3 was analyzed; CDR1 and CDR2 were not. Tumors within one patient showed repertoire similarity of about 0.11 to 0.79.

This clonotype was obtained from a human donor with high-grade serous ovarian cancer. The chain is built from TRBV19 and TRBJ2-3; possibly TRBD1 or TRBD2 for D (5 bases each). The sample taken for sequencing was tumor tissue. CDR3 in DNA: TGTGCCAGTAGTATAGTTAACTACGGGGCCCATCAACGGGATACGCAGTATTTT. It yields the protein CASSIVNYGAHQRDTQYF.